The 22 T cell receptor beta chains given below trace back to one sample, sequenced in a study of T cells in Graves' hyperthyroidism and ophthalmopathy. TCR beta CDR3 sequences were amplified from RNA transcripts. RT-PCR in the first round (using the HTBI primer set) targeted the TCR CDR3. MiXCR, run by TCRdb on the multiplex PCR reads, gives a single entry per CDR3 protein. The profile shows about 640,000 distinct CDR3 sequences, less than 25% of them singletons. The specimen was blood. All receptors derive from a man aged 25 to 40 with Graves' ophthalmopathy.

The chain recombines TRBV30 with TRBJ1-6; no firm D call. V dropped 4 bases and J dropped 5 bases, with 3 bases sitting between them. The CDR3 totals 11 residues. In germline, CDR1 is GTSNPN, CDR2 SVGIG (reference sequence). The CDR3 reads CAWTDNSPLHF. CDR3 nucleotide sequence: TGTGCCTGGACAGATAATTCACCCCTCCACTTT. Filled out from reference TRBV30 and TRBJ1-6, the complete variable domain reads SQTIHQWPATLVQPVGSPLSLECTVEGTSNPNLYWYRQAAGRGLQLLFYSVGIGQISSEVPQNLSASRPQDRQFILSSKKLLLSDSGFYLCAWTDNSPLHFGNGTRLTVT.

This clonotype was counted ten times or more. The rearrangement links TRBV14 to TRBJ2-1, with D perhaps matching TRBD2 (6 bases). There are 17 residues in the CDR3. V lost 4 bases and J lost 0, with 16 bases in between. The germline V gene has CDR1 SGHDN and CDR2 FVKESK. Here the CDR3 reads CASSRSSSAGSYNEQFF. CDR3 sequence (DNA): TGTGCCAGCAGCCGATCTTCTAGCGCGGGCTCCTACAATGAGCAGTTCTTC.

On this clonotype: This sequence may be a read error, since a much larger clone differs from it by one base. The chain joins TRBV5-5 to TRBJ2-5; TRBD2 matches at 11 bases. The CDR3 has 16 residues. The V and J ends lost 4 bases and 2 bases, in that order; junction bases with no gene match: 7. The V gene's germline CDR1 is SGHKS and CDR2 YYEKEE (reference sequence). This CDR3 is CASSPGTSGIQETQYF. DNA of the CDR3: TGTGCCAGCAGCCCCGGGACTAGCGGAATACAAGAGACCCAGTACTTC.

The rearrangement uses TRBV7-2 and TRBJ2-7, with a tentative D call TRBD1 (6 bases). Germline CDR1 is SGHTA and CDR2 is FQGNSA. V shed 4 bases and J shed 2 bases, with 27 bases lying between them. The CDR3 contains 19 residues. The CDR3 nucleotides read TGTGCCAGCAGCTCCCAACAGGGTAGGGATCCGCGGTTTCCCTACGAGCAGTACTTC. Translated: CASSSQQGRDPRFPYEQYF.

This clonotype has a handful of counts. This chain's CDR3 is CSARGIAGVYEQYF. DNA of the CDR3: TGCAGTGCTAGGGGAATAGCGGGAGTCTACGAGCAGTACTTC. This chain uses TRBV20-1 with TRBJ2-7, with 9 bases aligning to TRBD2. CDR3 size: 14 residues. Germline V CDR1 and CDR2: DFQATT, SNEGSKA (reference sequence). V was pared by 3 bases and J by 3 bases, with 6 bases of the junction left unmatched.

The chain is built from TRBV30 and TRBJ2-1, with D perhaps TRBD1 (6 bases). V lost 0 bases to trimming and J lost 0 bases, with 9 bases between them. Germline V CDR1 and CDR2: GTSNPN, SVGIG (reference sequence). The CDR3 runs to 15 residues. The CDR3 protein is CAWSVRTASYNEQFF. CDR3 nucleotide sequence: TGTGCCTGGAGTGTAAGGACAGCCTCCTACAATGAGCAGTTCTTC.

Ten or more counts support this clonotype. This chain connects TRBV5-1 to TRBJ2-2; 10 bases align to TRBD1. Germline CDR1 reads SGHRS; CDR2 reads YFSETQ. The CDR3 totals 17 residues. J lost 6 bases, V lost 5 bases, and 13 bases had no gene match. The CDR3 coding sequence is TGCGCCAGCAGTCCCCTCCCGGGACAGGGGATTTCCGGGGAGCTGTTTTTT. Translated: CASSPLPGQGISGELFF.

The chain links TRBV5-4 to TRBJ2-3, with 9 bases fitting TRBD2. From germline, CDR1 is SGHNT and CDR2 YYREEE (reference sequence). The CDR3 is 18 residues long. The V segment lost 2 bases and the J segment 0 bases; nucleotides outside the gene matches: 10. CDR3 coding DNA: TGTGCCAGCAGCTTACAACTAGCGGGCCCCTCTAGCACAGATACGCAGTATTTT. This encodes CASSLQLAGPSSTDTQYF.

This clonotype came up many times. This rearrangement joins TRBV5-1 to TRBJ2-1; 11 nucleotides align to TRBD2. The germline gives CDR1 SGHRS, CDR2 YFSETQ. CDR3 length equals 16 residues. The junction had 3 bases not matched to a gene; V was cut back by 2 bases and J by 2 bases. CDR3 nucleotide sequence: TGCGCCAGCAGCTTAACTAGCGGGGGTACCTACAATGAGCAGTTCTTC. It specifies CASSLTSGGTYNEQFF.

This clonotype was counted at least ten times. The CDR3 reads CASSTQGADGYTF. The CDR3 coding sequence is TGTGCCAGCAGCACCCAAGGGGCGGATGGCTACACCTTC. This chain uses TRBV11-2 with TRBJ1-2; D perhaps matches TRBD1 (5 bases). The V and J ends lost 5 bases and 6 bases respectively, with 13 bases between them. CDR3 length: 13 residues. The germline CDR1 and CDR2 sequences are SGHAT and FQNNGV.

This clonotype occurred a few times. This rearrangement joins TRBV18 to TRBJ2-5; D perhaps matches TRBD2 (6 bases). V was shortened by 0 bases and J by 1 base, with 9 bases between the two germline ends. This CDR3 contains 15 residues. CDR1 and CDR2 (germline): KGHSH, LQKENI. DNA for the CDR3: TGTGCCAGCTCACCACCTTCCGGGAGCCAAGAGACCCAGTACTTC. Its protein is CASSPPSGSQETQYF.

This clonotype was recorded once. The chain couples TRBV11-2 to TRBJ2-7, with D possibly TRBD1 on 6 matching bases. V dropped 1 base and J dropped 5 bases, with 9 bases sitting between them. This CDR3 contains 13 residues. Per germline, CDR1 SGHAT and CDR2 FQNNGV. This CDR3 reads CASSLGDRHEQYF. CDR3 nucleotides: TGTGCCAGCAGCTTAGGTGACAGGCACGAGCAGTACTTC.

Written as DNA, the CDR3 is TGTGTCTCAACTGTGGTAACAGGTGGGGATACGCAGTATTTT. It translates to CVSTVVTGGDTQYF. V gene TRBV6-1 combines with J gene TRBJ2-3; a possible D gene is TRBD1 (5 bases). Germline CDR1 MNHNS, CDR2 SASEGT. The CDR3 length is 14 residues.

The chain links TRBV15 to TRBJ1-1, with 8 bases fitting TRBD1. Germline loops: CDR1 LNHNV, CDR2 YYDKDF (reference sequence). The V and J ends lost 4 bases and 4 bases, in that order; junction bases with no gene match: 5. The CDR3 covers 14 residues. Written as DNA, the CDR3 is TGTGCCACCAGCACTCAGGGGGCAGGCACTGAAGCTTTCTTT. It translates to CATSTQGAGTEAFF.

This clonotype occurred many times. V and J are TRBV11-2 and TRBJ1-5; D remains unclear. This CDR3 is built from 15 residues. V was clipped by 0 bases and J by 1 base, with 7 bases between them. Germline V CDR1 and CDR2: SGHAT, FQNNGV. CDR3 coding DNA: TGTGCCAGCAGCTTAGAACATACGAGCAATCAGCCCCAGCATTTT. Translating gives CASSLEHTSNQPQHF.

The chain combines TRBV6-2 or TRBV6-3 with TRBJ2-1; the match to TRBD1 covers 8 bases. The CDR3 extends over 13 amino acids. The V and J ends lost 5 bases and 15 bases, in that order; junction bases with no gene match: 12. Per the germline V gene, CDR1 is MNHEY and CDR2 is SVGEGT. The CDR3 region has the DNA TGTGCCAGCAGTCCACATCCGGACAGGGTTCGGTTCTTC. Residues: CASSPHPDRVRFF.

On this clonotype itself: This may come from a read error, since a much larger clone is one base off. The V and J genes are TRBV28 and TRBJ2-3, with 11 bases matching TRBD2. Germline V lookup: CDR1 MDHEN, CDR2 SYDVKM. This CDR3 region has 16 residues. The CDR3 sequence: CASTRLAGRSTDTRYF. DNA for the CDR3: TGTGCCAGCACACGACTAGCGGGAAGGAGCACAGATACGCGGTATTTT. The variable domain in full, with the rest retrieved from reference TRBV28 and TRBJ2-3, is DVKVTQSSRYLVKRTGEKVFLECVQDMDHENMFWYRQDPGLGLRLIYFSYDVKMKEKGDIPEGYSVSREKKERFSLILESASTNQTSMYLCASTRLAGRSTDTRYFGPGTRLTVL.

This clonotype has only a few counts. V usage is TRBV30 and J usage is TRBJ1-1, with a tentative D call TRBD1 (6 bases). V gave up 1 base and J gave up 4 bases, with 10 bases separating them. This CDR3 has 13 amino acids. Germline V gene sequence: CDR1 GTSNPN, CDR2 SVGIG (reference sequence). The CDR3 region has the DNA TGTGCCTGGAGTGGGGGGCCAGGCACTGAAGCTTTCTTT. Translated, it gives CAWSGGPGTEAFF.

This chain links TRBV29-1 with TRBJ2-1, with D possibly matching TRBD2 (8 bases). The CDR3 has 18 residues. Trimming removed 7 bases at V and 0 bases at J, with 25 bases between. The germline gives CDR1 SQVTM, CDR2 ANQGSEA. The CDR3 loop reads CSGRGGGGPDSSYNEQFF. The CDR3 DNA reads TGCAGCGGACGGGGGGGAGGGGGCCCTGATAGCTCCTACAATGAGCAGTTCTTC.

This clonotype showed up just once. A much larger clone lies one base from this, so it may be a read error. The chain combines TRBV11-2 with TRBJ2-7; no firm D call. The CDR3 sequence is 16 residues long. Germline V gives CDR1 SGHAT, CDR2 FQNNGV. Here the CDR3 DNA reads TGTGCCTGCAGCTTTTTGTATGAGACTGCCTCAAGCGAGCAGTACTTC. As protein: CACSFLYETASSEQYF.

The rearrangement uses TRBV7-8 and TRBJ2-7, with D perhaps TRBD2 (5 bases). The V gene's germline CDR1 is SGHVS and CDR2 FQNEAQ. V was shortened by 5 bases and J by 5 bases, with 10 bases between the two germline ends. This CDR3 has 12 amino acids. CDR3 sequence reads: CASSHLGDEQYF. The CDR3, as DNA: TGTGCCAGCAGCCACCTCGGGGACGAGCAGTACTTC.

This clonotype has a handful of counts. The V call is TRBV20-1, the J call TRBJ2-7, with D maybe TRBD2 (6 bases). The CDR3 runs to 15 residues. Germline lookup yields CDR1 DFQATT and CDR2 SNEGSKA (reference sequence). Between the trimmed V and J ends, which lost 1 base and 4 bases, there was a span of 17 bases. The CDR3 DNA reads as TGCAGTGCTAGAGGCCCGCGGGACCCCCGATACGAGCAGTACTTC. Amino acid sequence: CSARGPRDPRYEQYF.